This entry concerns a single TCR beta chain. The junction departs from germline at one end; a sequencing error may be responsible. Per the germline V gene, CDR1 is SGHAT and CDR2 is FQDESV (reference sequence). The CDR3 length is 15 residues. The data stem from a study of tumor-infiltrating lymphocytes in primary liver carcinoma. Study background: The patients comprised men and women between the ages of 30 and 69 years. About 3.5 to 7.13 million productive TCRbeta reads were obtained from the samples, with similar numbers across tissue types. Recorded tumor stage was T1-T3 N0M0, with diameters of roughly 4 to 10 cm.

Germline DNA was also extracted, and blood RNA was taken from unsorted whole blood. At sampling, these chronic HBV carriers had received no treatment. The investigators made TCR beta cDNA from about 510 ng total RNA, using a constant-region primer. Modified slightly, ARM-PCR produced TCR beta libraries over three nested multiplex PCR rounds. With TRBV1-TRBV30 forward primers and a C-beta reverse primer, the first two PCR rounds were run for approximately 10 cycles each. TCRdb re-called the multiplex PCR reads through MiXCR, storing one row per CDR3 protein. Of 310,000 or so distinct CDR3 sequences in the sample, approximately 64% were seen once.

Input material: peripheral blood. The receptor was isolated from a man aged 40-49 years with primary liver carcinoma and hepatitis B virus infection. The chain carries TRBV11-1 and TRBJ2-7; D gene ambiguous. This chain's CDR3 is CASSLAWNYRYEQYF. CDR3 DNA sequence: TGTGCCAGCAGCTTAGCCTGGAACTATAGATACGAACAGTACTTC.